The entry below gives a single TCR beta chain sequence along with its context. Its cognate antigen is unknown. Vbeta (60) and Jbeta (13) primers were used in the PCR. The protocol was immunoSEQ multiplex PCR, while the TCRdb copy is restricted to in-frame clones and leaves out a portion. This sample has roughly 100,000 clones, with 78% found just once. This specimen belongs to a study of cytomegalovirus exposure and HLA in healthy donors. Findings and caveats of the study: An Asian-associated ancestry cluster reportedly showed fewer N-insertions than the approximately 660-donor mean in a later analysis.

V lost 3 bases and J 1 base, leaving 10 bases between the germline ends. This CDR3 contains 15 residues. Germline CDR1 KGHSH, CDR2 LQKENI. The chain has TRBV18 and TRBJ2-1, with a possible D match to TRBD2 (5 bases). The sequence came from a woman between 40 and 50 years old in good health and CMV-seronegative. Material: PBMCs. The CDR3 DNA reads as TGTGCCAGCTCACCTTTTTCGGGGTCCTACAATGAGCAGTTCTTC. Translated: CASSPFSGSYNEQFF.